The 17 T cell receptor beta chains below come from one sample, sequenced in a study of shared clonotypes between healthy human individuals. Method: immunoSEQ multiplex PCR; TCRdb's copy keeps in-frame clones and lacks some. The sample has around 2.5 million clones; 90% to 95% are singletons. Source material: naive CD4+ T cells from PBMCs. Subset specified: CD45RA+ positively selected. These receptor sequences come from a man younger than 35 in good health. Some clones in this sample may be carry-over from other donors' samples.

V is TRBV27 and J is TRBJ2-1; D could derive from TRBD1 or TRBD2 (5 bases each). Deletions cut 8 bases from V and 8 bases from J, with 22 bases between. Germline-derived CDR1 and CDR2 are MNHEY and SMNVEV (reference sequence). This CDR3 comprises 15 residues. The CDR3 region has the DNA TGTGCCAGCTTCGCCCGGGACCTTAAGTCCCATGAGCAGTTCTTC. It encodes CASFARDLKSHEQFF.

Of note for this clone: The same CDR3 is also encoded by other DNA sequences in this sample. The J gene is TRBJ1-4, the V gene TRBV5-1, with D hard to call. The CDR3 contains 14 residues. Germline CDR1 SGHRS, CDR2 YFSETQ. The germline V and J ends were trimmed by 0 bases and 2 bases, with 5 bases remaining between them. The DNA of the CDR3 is TGCGCCAGCAGCTTGGGGCAGACTAATGAAAAACTGTTTTTT. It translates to CASSLGQTNEKLFF.

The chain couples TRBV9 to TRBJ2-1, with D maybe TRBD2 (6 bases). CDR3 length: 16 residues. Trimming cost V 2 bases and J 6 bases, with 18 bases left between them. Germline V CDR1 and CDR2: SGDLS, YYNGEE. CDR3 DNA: TGTGCCAGCAGCGTGGGGCCAGGCGGGGTGGGCAATGAGCAGTTCTTC. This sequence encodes CASSVGPGGVGNEQFF. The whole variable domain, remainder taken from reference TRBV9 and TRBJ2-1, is DSGVTQTPKHLITATGQRVTLRCSPRSGDLSVYWYQQSLDQGLQFLIQYYNGEERAKGNILERFSAQQFPDLHSELNLSSLELGDSALYFCASSVGPGGVGNEQFFGPGTRLTVL.

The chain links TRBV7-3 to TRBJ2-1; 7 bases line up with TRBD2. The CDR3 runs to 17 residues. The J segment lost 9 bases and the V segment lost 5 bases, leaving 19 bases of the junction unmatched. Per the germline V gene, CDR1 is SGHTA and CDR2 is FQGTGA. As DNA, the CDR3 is TGTGCCAGCAGCCCCTACTACGGGGCGGGAGTACCCTCTGAGCAGTTCTTC. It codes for CASSPYYGAGVPSEQFF.

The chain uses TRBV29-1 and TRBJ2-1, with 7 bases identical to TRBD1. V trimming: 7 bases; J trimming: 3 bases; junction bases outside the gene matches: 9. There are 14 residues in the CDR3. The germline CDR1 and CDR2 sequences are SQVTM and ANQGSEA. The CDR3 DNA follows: TGCAGCGGGAGACAGGGTCTAATCTACAATGAGCAGTTCTTC. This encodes CSGRQGLIYNEQFF.

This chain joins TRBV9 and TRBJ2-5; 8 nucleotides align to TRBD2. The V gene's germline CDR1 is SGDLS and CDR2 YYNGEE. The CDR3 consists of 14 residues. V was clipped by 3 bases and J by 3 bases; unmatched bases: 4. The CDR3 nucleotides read TGTGCCAGCAGCGCGGGAGGGGGAAAAGAGACCCAGTACTTC. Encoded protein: CASSAGGGKETQYF.

CDR3 in amino acids: CASSSSLYSALHF. DNA of the CDR3: TGTGCCAGCAGTTCCTCCCTATATTCGGCCCTCCACTTT. The rearrangement uses TRBV28 and TRBJ1-6; D uncertain. The CDR3 covers 13 residues. Trimming pared 4 bases from V and 14 bases from J, leaving 15 bases between. Germline values: CDR1 MDHEN, CDR2 SYDVKM.

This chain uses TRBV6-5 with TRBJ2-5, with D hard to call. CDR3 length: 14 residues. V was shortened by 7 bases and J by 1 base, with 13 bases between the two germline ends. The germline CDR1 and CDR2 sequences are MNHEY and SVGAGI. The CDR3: CASNAQSIQETQYF. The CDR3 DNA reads TGTGCCAGCAACGCACAGTCGATCCAAGAGACCCAGTACTTC.

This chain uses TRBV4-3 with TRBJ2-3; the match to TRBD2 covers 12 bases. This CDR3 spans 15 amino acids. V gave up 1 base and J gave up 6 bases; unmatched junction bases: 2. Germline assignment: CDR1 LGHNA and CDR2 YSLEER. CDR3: CASSQGTSGGDTQYF. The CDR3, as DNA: TGCGCCAGCAGCCAAGGCACTAGCGGGGGGGATACGCAGTATTTT.

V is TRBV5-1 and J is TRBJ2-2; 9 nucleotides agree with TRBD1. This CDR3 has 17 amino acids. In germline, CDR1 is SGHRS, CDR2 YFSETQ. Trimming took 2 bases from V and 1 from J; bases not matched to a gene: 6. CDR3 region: CASSFTGTGRNTGELFF. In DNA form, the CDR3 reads TGCGCCAGCAGCTTTACCGGGACAGGGAGGAACACCGGGGAGCTGTTTTTT. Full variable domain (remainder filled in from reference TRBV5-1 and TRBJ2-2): KAGVTQTPRYLIKTRGQQVTLSCSPISGHRSVSWYQQTPGQGLQFLFEYFSETQRNKGNFPGRFSGRQFSNSRSEMNVSTLELGDSALYLCASSFTGTGRNTGELFFGEGSRLTVL.

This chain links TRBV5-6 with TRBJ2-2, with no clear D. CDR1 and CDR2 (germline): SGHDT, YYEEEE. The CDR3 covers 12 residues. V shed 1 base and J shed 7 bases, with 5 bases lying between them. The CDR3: CASSLSGGELFF. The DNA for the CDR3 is TGTGCCAGCAGCTTGAGTGGCGGGGAGCTGTTTTTT.

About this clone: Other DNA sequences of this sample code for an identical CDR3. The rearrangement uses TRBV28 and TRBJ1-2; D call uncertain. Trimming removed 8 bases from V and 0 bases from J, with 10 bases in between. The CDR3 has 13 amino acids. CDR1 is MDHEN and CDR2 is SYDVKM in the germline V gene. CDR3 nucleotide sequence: TGTGCCAGCTCCGGGCCGCCTAACTATGGCTACACCTTC. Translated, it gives CASSGPPNYGYTF.

The CDR3 sequence: CATMALGNTIYF. The CDR3 DNA sequence: TGTGCCACAATGGCCCTTGGAAACACCATATATTTT. This rearrangement joins TRBV10-3 to TRBJ1-3; D is unclear. V lost 10 bases and J 3 bases, leaving 10 bases between the germline ends. The V gene's germline CDR1 is ENHRY and CDR2 SYGVKD. The length of the CDR3 is 12 residues.

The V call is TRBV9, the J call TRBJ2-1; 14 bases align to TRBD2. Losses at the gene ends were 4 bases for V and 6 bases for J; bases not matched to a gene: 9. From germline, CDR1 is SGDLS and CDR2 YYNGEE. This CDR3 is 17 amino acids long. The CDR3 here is CASSLRTSGRYFNEQFF. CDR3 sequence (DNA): TGTGCCAGCAGCCTTAGGACTAGCGGGAGGTACTTCAATGAGCAGTTCTTC.

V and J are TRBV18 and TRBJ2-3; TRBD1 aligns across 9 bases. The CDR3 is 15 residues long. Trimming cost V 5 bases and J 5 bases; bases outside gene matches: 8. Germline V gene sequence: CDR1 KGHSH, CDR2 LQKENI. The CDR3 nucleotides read TGTGCCAGCTCAGTATCGACAGGGGGTTTAGATACGCAGTATTTT. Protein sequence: CASSVSTGGLDTQYF.

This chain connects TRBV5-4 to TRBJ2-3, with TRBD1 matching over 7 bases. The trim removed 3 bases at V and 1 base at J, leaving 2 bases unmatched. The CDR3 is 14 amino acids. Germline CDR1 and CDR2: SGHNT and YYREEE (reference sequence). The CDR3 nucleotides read TGTGCCAGCAGCTGGGACAGAGGCACAGATACGCAGTATTTT. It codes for CASSWDRGTDTQYF.

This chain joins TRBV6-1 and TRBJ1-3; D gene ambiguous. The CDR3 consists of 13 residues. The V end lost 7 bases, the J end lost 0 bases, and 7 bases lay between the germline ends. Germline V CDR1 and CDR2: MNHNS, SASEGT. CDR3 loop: CASTTSSGNTIYF. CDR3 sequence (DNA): TGTGCCAGCACGACAAGCTCTGGAAACACCATATATTTT.